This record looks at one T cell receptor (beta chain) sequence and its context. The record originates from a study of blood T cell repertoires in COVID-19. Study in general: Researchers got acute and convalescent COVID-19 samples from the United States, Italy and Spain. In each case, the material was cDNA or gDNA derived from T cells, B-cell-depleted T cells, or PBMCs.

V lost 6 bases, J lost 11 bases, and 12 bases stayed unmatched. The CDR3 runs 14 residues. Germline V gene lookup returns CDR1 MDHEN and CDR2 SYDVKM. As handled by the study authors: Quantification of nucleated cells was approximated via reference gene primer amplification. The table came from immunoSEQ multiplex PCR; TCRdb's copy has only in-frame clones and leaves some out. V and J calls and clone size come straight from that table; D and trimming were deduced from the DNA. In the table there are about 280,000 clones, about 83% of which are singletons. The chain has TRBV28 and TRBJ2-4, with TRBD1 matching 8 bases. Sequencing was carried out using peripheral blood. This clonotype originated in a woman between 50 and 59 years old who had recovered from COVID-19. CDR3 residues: CASSQRQGSSFQYF. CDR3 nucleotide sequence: TGTGCCAGCAGCCAGCGACAGGGGAGTTCGTTTCAGTACTTC.